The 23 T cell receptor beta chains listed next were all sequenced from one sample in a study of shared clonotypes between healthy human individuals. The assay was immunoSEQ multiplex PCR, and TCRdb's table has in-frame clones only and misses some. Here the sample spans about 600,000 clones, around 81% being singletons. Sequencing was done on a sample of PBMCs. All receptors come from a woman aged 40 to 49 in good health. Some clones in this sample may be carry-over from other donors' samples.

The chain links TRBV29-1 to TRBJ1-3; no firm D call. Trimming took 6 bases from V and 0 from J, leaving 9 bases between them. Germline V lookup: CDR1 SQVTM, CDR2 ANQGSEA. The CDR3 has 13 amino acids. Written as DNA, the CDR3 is TGCAGCGTAACCATTTTCTCTGGAAACACCATATATTTT. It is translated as CSVTIFSGNTIYF.

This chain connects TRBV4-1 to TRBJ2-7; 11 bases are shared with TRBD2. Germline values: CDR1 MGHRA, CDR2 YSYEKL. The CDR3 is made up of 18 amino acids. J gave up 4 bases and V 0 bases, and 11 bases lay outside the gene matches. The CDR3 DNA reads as TGCGCCAGCAGCCAAGATCGGGCCTTAGCGGGAGGGCCGTACGAGCAGTACTTC. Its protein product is CASSQDRALAGGPYEQYF.

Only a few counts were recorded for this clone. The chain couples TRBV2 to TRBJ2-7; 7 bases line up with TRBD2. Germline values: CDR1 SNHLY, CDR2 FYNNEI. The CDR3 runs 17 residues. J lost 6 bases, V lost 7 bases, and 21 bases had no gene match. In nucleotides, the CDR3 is TGTGCCAGCAATGTTGGATGGGGAGCGGGGCAATTGCGCGAGCAGTACTTC. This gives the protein CASNVGWGAGQLREQYF.

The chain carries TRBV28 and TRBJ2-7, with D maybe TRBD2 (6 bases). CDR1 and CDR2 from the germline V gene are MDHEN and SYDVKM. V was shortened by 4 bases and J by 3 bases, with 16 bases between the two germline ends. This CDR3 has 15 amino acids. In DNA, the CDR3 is TGTGCCAGCAGTTCCACCCCCGGGAGTGTCTACGAGCAGTACTTC. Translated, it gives CASSSTPGSVYEQYF.

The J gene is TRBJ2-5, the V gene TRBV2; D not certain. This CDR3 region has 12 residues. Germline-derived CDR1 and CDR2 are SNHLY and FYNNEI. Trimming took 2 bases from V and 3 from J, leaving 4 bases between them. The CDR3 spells CASSELEETQYF. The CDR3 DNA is TGTGCCAGCAGTGAACTTGAAGAGACCCAGTACTTC.

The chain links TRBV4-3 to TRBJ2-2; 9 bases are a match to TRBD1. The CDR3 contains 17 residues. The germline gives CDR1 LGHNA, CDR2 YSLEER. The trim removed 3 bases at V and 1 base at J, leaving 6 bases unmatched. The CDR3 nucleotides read TGCGCCAGCAGCCAGCAACCGGGACAGGGGAACACCGGGGAGCTGTTTTTT. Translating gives CASSQQPGQGNTGELFF.

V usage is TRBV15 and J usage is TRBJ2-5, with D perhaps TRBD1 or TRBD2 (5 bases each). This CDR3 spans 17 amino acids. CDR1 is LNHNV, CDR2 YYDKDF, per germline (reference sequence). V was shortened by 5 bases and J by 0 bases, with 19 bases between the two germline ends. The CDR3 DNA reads TGTGCCACCAGCCCCGAGGGCTCGGGACCTTACCAAGAGACCCAGTACTTC. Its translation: CATSPEGSGPYQETQYF. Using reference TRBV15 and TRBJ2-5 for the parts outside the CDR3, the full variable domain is DAMVIQNPRYQVTQFGKPVTLSCSQTLNHNVMYWYQQKSSQAPKLLFHYYDKDFNNEADTPDNFQSRRPNTSFCFLDIRSPGLGDTAMYLCATSPEGSGPYQETQYFGPGTRLLVL.

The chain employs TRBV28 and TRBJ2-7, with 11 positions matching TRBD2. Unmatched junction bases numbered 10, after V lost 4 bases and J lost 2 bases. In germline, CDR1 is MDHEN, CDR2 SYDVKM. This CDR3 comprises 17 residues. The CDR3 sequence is CASSSRPGTSGTYEQYF. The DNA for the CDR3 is TGTGCCAGCAGTTCACGACCTGGGACTAGCGGAACCTACGAGCAGTACTTC.

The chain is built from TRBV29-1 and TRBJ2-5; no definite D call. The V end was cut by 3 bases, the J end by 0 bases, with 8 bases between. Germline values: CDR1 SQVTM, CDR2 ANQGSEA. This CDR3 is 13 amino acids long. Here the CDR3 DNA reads TGCAGCGTTGAGGCTGCGTACCAAGAGACCCAGTACTTC. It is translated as CSVEAAYQETQYF.

This CDR3 is CASSFSGAYTDTQYF. CDR3 sequence (DNA): TGTGCCAGCAGCTTTTCGGGGGCCTATACAGATACGCAGTATTTT. The chain carries TRBV7-2 and TRBJ2-3; D is possibly TRBD1 or TRBD2 (6 bases each). Germline CDR1 and CDR2: SGHTA and FQGNSA. Between the trimmed V and J ends, which lost 3 bases and 3 bases, there was a span of 13 bases. This CDR3 comprises 15 residues.

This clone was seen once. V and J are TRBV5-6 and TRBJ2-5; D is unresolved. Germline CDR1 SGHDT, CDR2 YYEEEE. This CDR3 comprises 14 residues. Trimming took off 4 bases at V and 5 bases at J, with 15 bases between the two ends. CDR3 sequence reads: CASSLSGSYETQYF. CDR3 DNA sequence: TGTGCCAGCAGCCTCTCTGGGTCGTACGAGACCCAGTACTTC.

CDR3 sequence: CASSQAQGGAQETQYF. The DNA of the CDR3 is TGCGCCAGCAGCCAAGCCCAAGGTGGCGCCCAAGAGACCCAGTACTTC. The rearrangement links TRBV4-1 to TRBJ2-5; unclear D gene. CDR1 is MGHRA and CDR2 is YSYEKL in the germline V gene. V was trimmed by 1 base and J by 1 base, leaving 13 bases between them. This CDR3 is 16 amino acids long.

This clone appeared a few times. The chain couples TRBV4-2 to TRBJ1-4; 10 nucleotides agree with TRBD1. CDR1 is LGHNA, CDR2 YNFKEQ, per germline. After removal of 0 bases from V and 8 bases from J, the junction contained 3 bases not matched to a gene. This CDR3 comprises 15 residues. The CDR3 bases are TGTGCCAGCAGCCAAGATGGGACAGGGGACGAAAAACTGTTTTTT. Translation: CASSQDGTGDEKLFF.

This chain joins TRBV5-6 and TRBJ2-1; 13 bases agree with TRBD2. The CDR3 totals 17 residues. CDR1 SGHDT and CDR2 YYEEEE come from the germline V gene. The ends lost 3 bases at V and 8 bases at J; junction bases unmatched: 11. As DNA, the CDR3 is TGTGCCAGCAGCTGGGCCGAGGGGACTAGCGGGAACCATGAGCAGTTCTTC. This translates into CASSWAEGTSGNHEQFF.

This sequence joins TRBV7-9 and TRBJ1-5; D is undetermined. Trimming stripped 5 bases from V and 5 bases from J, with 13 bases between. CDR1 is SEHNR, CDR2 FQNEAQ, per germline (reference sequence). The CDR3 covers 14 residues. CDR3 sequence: CASSPPGGHQPQHF. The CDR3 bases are TGTGCCAGCAGCCCACCGGGTGGCCATCAGCCCCAGCATTTT.

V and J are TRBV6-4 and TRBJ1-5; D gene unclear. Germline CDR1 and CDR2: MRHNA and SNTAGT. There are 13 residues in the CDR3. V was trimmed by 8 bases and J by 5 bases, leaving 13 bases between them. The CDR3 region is CASSLTEDQPQHF. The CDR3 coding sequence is TGTGCCAGCTCCCTTACGGAGGATCAGCCCCAGCATTTT.

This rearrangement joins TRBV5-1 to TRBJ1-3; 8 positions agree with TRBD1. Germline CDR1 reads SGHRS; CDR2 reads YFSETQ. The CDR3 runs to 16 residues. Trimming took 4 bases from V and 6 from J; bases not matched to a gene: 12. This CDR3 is CASSPGQGFPSNTIYF. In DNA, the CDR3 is TGCGCCAGCAGCCCAGGACAGGGTTTTCCTTCAAACACCATATATTTT. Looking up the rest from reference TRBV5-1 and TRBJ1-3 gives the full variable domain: KAGVTQTPRYLIKTRGQQVTLSCSPISGHRSVSWYQQTPGQGLQFLFEYFSETQRNKGNFPGRFSGRQFSNSRSEMNVSTLELGDSALYLCASSPGQGFPSNTIYFGEGSWLTVV.

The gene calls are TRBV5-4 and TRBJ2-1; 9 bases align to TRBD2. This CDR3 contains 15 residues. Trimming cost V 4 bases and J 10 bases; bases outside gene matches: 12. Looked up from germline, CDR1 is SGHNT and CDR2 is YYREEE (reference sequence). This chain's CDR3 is CASSPNFGTSIEQFF. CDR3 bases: TGTGCCAGCAGCCCCAATTTTGGGACTAGCATAGAGCAGTTCTTC.

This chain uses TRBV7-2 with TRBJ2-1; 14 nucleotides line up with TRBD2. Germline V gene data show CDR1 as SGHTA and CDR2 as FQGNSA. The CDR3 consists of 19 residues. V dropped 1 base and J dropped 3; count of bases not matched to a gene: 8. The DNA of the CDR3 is TGTGCCAGCAGCTTAGGGACTAGCGGGAGGAATCTACTCTACAATGAGCAGTTCTTC. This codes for CASSLGTSGRNLLYNEQFF.

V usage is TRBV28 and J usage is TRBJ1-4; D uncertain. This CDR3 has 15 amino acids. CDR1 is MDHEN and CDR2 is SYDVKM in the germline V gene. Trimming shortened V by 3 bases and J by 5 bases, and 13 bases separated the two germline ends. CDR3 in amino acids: CASSFPTGNNEKLFF. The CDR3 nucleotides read TGTGCCAGCAGTTTCCCAACCGGGAACAATGAAAAACTGTTTTTT.

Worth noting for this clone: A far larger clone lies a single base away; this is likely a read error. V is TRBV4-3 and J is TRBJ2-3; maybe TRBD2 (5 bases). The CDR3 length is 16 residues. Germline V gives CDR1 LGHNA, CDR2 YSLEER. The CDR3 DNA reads TGCGCCGGCAGCCAAGTAGGAGGTAGCGCGGCAGATACGCAGTATTTT. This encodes CAGSQVGGSAADTQYF.

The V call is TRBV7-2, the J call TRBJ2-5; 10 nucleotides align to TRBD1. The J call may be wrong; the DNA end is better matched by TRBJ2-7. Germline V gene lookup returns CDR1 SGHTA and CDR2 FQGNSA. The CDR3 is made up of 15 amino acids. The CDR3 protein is CASSLTGTGEYEQYF. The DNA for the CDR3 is TGTGCCAGCAGCTTAACCGGGACAGGGGAGTACGAGCAGTACTTC.

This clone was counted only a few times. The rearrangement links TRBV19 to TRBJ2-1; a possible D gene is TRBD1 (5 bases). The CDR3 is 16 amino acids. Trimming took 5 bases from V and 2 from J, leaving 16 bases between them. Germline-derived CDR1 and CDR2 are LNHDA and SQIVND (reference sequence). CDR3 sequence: CASSLNTGIPYNEQFF. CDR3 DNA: TGTGCCAGTAGTCTAAACACAGGAATACCCTACAATGAGCAGTTCTTC.